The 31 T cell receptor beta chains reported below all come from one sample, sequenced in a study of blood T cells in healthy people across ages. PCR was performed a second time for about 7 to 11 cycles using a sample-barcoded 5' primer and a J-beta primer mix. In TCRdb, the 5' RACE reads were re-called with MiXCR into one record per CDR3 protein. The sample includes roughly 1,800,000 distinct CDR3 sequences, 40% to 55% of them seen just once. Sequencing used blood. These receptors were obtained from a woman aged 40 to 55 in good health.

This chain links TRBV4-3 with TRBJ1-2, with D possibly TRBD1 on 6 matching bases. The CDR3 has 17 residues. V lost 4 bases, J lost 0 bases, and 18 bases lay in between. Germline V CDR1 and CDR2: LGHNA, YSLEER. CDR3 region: CASSLEETGLPNYGYTF. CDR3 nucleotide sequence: TGCGCCAGCAGCCTCGAAGAAACAGGGCTTCCTAACTATGGCTACACCTTC.

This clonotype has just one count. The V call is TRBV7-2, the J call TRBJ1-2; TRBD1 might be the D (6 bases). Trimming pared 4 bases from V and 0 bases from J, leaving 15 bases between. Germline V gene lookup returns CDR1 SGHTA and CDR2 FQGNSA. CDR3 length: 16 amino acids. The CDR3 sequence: CASSSKGQLANYGYTF. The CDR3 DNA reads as TGTGCCAGCAGCTCTAAAGGACAGTTAGCTAACTATGGCTACACCTTC. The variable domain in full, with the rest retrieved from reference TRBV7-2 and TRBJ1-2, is GAGVSQSPSNKVTEKGKDVELRCDPISGHTALYWYRQSLGQGLEFLIYFQGNSAPDKSGLPSDRFSAERTGGSVSTLTIQRTQQEDSAVYLCASSSKGQLANYGYTFGSGTRLTVV.

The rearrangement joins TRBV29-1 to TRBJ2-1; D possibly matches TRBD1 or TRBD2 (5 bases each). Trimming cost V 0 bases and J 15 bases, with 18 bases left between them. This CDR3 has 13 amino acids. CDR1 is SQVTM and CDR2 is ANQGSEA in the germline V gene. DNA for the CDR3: TGCAGCGTTGAAGATCAGGGACCCACTAAGTGGTTCTTC. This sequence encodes CSVEDQGPTKWFF.

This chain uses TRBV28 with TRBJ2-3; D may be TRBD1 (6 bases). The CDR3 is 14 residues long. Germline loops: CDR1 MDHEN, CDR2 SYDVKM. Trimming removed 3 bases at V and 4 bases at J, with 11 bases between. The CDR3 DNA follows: TGTGCCAGCAGTTTCAGGGGCGCCGCAGATACGCAGTATTTT. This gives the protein CASSFRGAADTQYF.

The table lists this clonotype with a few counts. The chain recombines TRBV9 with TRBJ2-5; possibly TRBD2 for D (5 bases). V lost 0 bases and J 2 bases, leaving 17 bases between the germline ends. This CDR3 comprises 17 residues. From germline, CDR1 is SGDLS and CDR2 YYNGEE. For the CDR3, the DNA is TGTGCCAGCAGCGTAGCAGGTGTAGCGCCATTACAAGAGACCCAGTACTTC. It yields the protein CASSVAGVAPLQETQYF. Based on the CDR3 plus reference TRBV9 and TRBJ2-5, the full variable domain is DSGVTQTPKHLITATGQRVTLRCSPRSGDLSVYWYQQSLDQGLQFLIQYYNGEERAKGNILERFSAQQFPDLHSELNLSSLELGDSALYFCASSVAGVAPLQETQYFGPGTRLLVL.

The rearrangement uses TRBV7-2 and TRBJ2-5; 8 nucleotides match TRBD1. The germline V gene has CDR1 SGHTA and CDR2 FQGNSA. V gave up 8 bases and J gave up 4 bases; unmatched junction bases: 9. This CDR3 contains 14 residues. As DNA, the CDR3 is TGTGCCAGCGGAGGACAGGGCTCGCGAGAGACCCAGTACTTC. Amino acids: CASGGQGSRETQYF.

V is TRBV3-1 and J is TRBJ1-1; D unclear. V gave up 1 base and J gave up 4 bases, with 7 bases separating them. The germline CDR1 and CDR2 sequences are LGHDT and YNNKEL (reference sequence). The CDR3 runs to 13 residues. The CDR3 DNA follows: TGTGCCAGCAGCCAAGGAACGGCCACTGAAGCTTTCTTT. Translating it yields CASSQGTATEAFF.

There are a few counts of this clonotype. CDR3 nucleotide sequence: TGTGCCAGCAGCCCCCGGGAGCGCTCCTACGAGCAGTACTTC. It is translated as CASSPRERSYEQYF. The chain uses TRBV13 and TRBJ2-7, with D possibly being TRBD2 (6 bases). Germline V gene data show CDR1 as PRHDT and CDR2 as FYEKMQ (reference sequence). Trimming pared 5 bases from V and 0 bases from J, leaving 11 bases between. The CDR3 totals 14 residues.

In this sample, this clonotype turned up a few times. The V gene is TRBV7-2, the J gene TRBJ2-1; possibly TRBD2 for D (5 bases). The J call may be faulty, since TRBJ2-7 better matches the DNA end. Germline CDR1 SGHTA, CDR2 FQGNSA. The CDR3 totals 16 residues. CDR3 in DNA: TGTGCCAGCAGCTTAGGCGCGGGCACCTTTTACAATGAGCAGTACTTC. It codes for CASSLGAGTFYNEQYF.

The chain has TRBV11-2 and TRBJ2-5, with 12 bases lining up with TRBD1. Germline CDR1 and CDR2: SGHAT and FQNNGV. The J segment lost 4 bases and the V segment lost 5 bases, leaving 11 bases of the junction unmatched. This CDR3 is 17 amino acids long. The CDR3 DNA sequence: TGTGCCAGCAGCATAGGGGACAGGGGGCAACCGGCAGAGACCCAGTACTTC. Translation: CASSIGDRGQPAETQYF.

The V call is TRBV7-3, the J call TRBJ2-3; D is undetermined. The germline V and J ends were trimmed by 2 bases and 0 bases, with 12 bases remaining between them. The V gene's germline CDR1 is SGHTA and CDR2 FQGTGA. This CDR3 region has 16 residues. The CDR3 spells CASSLRPLGSTDTQYF. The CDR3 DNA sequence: TGTGCCAGCAGCTTACGGCCACTTGGTAGCACAGATACGCAGTATTTT.

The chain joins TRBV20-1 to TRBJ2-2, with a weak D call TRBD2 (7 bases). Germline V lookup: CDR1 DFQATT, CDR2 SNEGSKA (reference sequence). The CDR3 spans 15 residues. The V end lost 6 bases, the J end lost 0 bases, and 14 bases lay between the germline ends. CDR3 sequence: CSAGEGGANTGELFF. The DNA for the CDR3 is TGCAGTGCCGGAGAGGGGGGGGCGAACACCGGGGAGCTGTTTTTT.

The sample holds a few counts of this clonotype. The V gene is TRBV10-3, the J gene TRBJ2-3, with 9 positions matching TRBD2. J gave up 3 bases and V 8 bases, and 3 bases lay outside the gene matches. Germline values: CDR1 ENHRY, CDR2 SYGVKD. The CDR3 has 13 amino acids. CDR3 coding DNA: TGTGCCATCGGGCGGGGGGGAACAGATACGCAGTATTTT. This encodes CAIGRGGTDTQYF.

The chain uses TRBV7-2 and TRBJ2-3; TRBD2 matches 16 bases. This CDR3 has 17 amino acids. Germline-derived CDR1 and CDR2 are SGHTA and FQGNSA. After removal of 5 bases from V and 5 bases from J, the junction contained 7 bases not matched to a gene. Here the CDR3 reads CASSPPGLAGGVDTQYF. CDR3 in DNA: TGTGCCAGCAGCCCCCCGGGACTAGCGGGGGGGGTAGATACGCAGTATTTT.

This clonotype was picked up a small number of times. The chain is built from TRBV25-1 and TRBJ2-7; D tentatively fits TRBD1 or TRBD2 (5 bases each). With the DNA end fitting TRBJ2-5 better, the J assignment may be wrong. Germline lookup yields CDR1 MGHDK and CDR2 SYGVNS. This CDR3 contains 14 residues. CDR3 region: CASSEGSRVETQYF. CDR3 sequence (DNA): TGTGCCAGCAGTGAAGGGAGCAGGGTGGAGACCCAGTACTTC.

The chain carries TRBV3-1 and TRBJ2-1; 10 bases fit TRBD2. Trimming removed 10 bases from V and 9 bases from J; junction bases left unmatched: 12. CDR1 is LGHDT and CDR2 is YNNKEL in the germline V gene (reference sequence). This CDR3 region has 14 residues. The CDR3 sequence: CANNQRLAGGEQFF. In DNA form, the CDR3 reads TGTGCCAACAACCAAAGACTAGCGGGTGGTGAGCAGTTCTTC.

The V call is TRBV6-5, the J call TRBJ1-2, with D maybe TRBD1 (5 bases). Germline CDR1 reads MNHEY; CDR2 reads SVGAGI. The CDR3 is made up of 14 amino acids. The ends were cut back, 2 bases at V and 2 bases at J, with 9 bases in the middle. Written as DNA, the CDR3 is TGTGCCAGCAGTTACGTGGAGGGGAACTATGGCTACACCTTC. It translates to CASSYVEGNYGYTF.

The CDR3 spells CASGRRIGSYNEQFF. CDR3 nucleotides: TGTGCCAGCGGGAGGCGGATTGGATCCTACAATGAGCAGTTCTTC. This chain links TRBV6-2 or TRBV6-3 with TRBJ2-1; possible D gene TRBD2, 6 bases. Trimming took 8 bases from V and 1 from J, leaving 15 bases between them. The CDR3 has 15 residues. CDR1 MNHEY and CDR2 SVGEGT come from the germline V gene.

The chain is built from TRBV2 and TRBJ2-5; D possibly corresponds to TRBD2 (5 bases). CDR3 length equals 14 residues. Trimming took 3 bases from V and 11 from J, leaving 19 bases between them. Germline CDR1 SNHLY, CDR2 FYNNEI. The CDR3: CASSEGFSDGEQYF. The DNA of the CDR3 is TGTGCCAGCAGTGAGGGTTTTTCGGATGGGGAGCAGTACTTC.

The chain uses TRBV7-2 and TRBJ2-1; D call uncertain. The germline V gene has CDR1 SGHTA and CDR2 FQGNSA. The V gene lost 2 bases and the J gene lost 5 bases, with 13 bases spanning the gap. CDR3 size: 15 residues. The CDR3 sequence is CASSLLGTSNNEQFF. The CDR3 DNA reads TGTGCCAGCAGCTTACTCGGAACGTCAAACAATGAGCAGTTCTTC.

The chain's CDR3 is CSARDRVWGGTF. In DNA, the CDR3 is TGCAGTGCTAGAGATCGGGTCTGGGGCGGCACCTTC. V is TRBV20-1 and J is TRBJ1-2; TRBD1 might be the D (5 bases). V was trimmed by 0 bases and J by 13 bases, leaving 15 bases between them. In germline, CDR1 is DFQATT, CDR2 SNEGSKA (reference sequence). This CDR3 comprises 12 residues.

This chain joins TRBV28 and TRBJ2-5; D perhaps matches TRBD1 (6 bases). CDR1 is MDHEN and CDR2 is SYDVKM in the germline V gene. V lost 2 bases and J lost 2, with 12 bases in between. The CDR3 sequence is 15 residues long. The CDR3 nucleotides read TGTGCCAGCAGTTTACGAGACAGGATTCAAGAGACCCAGTACTTC. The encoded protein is CASSLRDRIQETQYF.

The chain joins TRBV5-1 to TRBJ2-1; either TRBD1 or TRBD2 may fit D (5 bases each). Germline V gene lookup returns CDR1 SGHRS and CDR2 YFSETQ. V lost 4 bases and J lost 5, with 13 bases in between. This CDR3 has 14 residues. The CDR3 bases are TGCGCCAGCAGCCAGGGACCACTCGACAATGAGCAGTTCTTC. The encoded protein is CASSQGPLDNEQFF.

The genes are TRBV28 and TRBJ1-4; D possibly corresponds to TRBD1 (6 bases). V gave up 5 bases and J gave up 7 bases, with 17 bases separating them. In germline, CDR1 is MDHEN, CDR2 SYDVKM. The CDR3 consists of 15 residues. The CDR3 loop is CASSPTTGIGEKLFF. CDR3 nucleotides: TGTGCCAGCAGTCCTACCACAGGGATCGGTGAAAAACTGTTTTTT.

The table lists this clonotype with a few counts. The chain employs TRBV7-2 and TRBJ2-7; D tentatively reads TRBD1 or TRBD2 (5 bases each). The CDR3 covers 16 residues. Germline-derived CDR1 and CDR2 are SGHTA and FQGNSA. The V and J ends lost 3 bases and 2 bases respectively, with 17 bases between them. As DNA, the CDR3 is TGTGCCAGCAGCTTCTCTGGGACCGTTACAACCTACGAGCAGTACTTC. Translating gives CASSFSGTVTTYEQYF.

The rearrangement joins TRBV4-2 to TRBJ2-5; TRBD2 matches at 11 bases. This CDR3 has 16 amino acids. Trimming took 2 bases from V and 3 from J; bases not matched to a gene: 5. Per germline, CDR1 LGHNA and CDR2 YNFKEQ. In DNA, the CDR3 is TGTGCCAGCAGCCAAAGCCTAGCGGGGGGTGAAGAGACCCAGTACTTC. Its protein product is CASSQSLAGGEETQYF.

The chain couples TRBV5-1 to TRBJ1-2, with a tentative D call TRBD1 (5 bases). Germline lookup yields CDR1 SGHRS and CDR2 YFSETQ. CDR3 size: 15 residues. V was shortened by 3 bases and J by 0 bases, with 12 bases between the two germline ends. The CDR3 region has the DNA TGCGCCAGCAGCTCGGGGACCGAAGCTAACTATGGCTACACCTTC. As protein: CASSSGTEANYGYTF.

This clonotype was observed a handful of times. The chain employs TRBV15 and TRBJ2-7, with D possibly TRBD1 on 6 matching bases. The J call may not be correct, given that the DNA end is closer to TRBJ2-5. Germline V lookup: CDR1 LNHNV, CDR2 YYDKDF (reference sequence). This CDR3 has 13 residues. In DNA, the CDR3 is TGTGCCACCAGCAGAGATCAGGGGCAGACCCAGTACTTC. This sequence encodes CATSRDQGQTQYF.

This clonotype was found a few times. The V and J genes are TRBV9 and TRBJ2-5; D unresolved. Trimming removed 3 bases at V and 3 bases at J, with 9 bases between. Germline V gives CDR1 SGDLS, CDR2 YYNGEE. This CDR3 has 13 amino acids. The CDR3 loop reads CASSDGPEETQYF. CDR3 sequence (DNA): TGTGCCAGCAGCGATGGGCCAGAAGAGACCCAGTACTTC.

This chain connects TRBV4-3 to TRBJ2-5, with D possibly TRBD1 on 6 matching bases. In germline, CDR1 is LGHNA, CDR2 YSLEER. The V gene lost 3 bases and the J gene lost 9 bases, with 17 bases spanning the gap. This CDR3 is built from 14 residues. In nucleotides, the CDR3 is TGCGCCAGCAGCCAGGCTACAGGGAACGGGGCCCAGTACTTC. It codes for CASSQATGNGAQYF.

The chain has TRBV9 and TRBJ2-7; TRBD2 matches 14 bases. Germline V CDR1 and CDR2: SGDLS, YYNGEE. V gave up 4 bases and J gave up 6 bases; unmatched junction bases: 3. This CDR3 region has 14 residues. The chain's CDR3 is CASSSGTSGGEQYF. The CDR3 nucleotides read TGTGCCAGCAGCTCCGGGACTAGCGGGGGCGAGCAGTACTTC.